This T cell receptor (beta chain) was retrieved from a study of regulatory T cells in long-lasting Graves disease. Time point indicated: newly diagnosed GD, antithyroid drugs for less than 3 months. The TCR library was made from RNA extracted from PBMCs. Researchers made TCR beta libraries by using iRepertoire HTBI primers and running Arm-PCR on CDR3 regions. TCRdb re-analysed the multiplex PCR reads in MiXCR, keeping a single row per CDR3 protein. There are 680,000 or so distinct CDR3 sequences in the sample; 16% occur only once, and around 19% lies in the top ten. The CDR3 totals 13 residues. Per germline, CDR1 KGHDR and CDR2 SFDVKD. The germline V and J ends were trimmed by 3 bases and 8 bases, with 10 bases remaining between them. These data are also associated with another study on T cells in Graves' hyperthyroidism and ophthalmopathy.

The material sequenced was peripheral blood mononuclear cells (PBMCs), taken at new diagnosis, from a patient treated with antithyroid drugs. The TCR comes from a woman in her 30s with Graves disease. The V call is TRBV24-1, the J call TRBJ2-1; D not resolved. The DNA for the CDR3 is TGTGCCACCAGTGATGACGCCCCACATGAGCAGTTCTTC. This gives the protein CATSDDAPHEQFF.